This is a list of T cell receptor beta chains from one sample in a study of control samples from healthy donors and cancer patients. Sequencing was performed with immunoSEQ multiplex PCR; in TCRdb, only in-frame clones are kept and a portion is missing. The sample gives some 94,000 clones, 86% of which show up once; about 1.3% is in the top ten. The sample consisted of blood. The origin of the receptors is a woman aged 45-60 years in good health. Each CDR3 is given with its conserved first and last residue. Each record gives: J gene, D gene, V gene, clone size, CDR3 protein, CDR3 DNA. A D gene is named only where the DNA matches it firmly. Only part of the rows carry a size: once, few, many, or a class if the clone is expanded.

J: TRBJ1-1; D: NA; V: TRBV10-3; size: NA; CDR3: CATEGDTEAFF; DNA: TGTGCCACTGAGGGGGACACTGAAGCTTTCTTT
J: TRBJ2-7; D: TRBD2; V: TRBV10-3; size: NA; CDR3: CAIRTSSGSYEQYF; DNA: TGTGCCATCAGGACTTCTAGCGGGAGCTACGAGCAGTACTTC
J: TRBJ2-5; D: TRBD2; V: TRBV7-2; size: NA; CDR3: CASSLGSSGIWETQYF; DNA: TGTGCCAGCAGCTTAGGTTCCAGCGGGATTTGGGAGACCCAGTACTTC
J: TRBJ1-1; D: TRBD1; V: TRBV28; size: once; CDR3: CASSSYRGRTEAFF; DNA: TGTGCCAGCAGTTCTTACAGGGGGAGAACTGAAGCTTTCTTT
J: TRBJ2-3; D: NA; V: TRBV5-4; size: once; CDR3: CASSLVGGFTDTQYF; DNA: TGTGCCAGCAGCTTGGTTGGAGGGTTTACAGATACGCAGTATTTT
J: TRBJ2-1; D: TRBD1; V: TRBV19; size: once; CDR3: CASRGQGALFTYNEQFF; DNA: TGTGCCAGCAGAGGACAGGGGGCATTGTTTACCTACAATGAGCAGTTCTTC
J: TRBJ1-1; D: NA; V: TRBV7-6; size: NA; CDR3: CASSLGGEAFF; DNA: TGTGCCAGCAGCTTGGGGGGCGAAGCTTTCTTT
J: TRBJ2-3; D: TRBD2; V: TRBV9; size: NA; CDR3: CASSVGTSGGSDTQYF; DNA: TGTGCCAGCAGCGTCGGGACTAGCGGGGGTTCGGATACGCAGTATTTT
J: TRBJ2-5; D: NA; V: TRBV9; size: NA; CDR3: CASSSPRGGLGETQYF; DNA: TGTGCCAGCAGCTCTCCGAGGGGGGGGCTAGGAGAGACCCAGTACTTC
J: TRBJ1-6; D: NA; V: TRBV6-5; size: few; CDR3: CASSYDGAYNSPLHF; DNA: TGTGCCAGCAGTTACGATGGGGCCTATAATTCACCCCTCCACTTT
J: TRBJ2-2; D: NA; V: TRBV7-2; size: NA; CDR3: CASSRGAQNTGELFF; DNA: TGTGCCAGCAGCCGCGGGGCGCAGAACACCGGGGAGCTGTTTTTT
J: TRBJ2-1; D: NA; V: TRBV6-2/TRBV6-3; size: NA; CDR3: CASSYGDWYNEQFF; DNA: TGTGCCAGCAGTTACGGTGATTGGTACAATGAGCAGTTCTTC
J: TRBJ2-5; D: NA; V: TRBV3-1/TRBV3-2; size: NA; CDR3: CASSQSRGPLAQYF; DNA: TGTGCCAGCAGCCAATCTCGCGGTCCGCTGGCCCAGTACTTC
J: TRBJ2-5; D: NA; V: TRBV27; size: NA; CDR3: CASSSQGLYQETQYF; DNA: TGTGCCAGCAGTTCCCAGGGGCTGTACCAAGAGACCCAGTACTTC
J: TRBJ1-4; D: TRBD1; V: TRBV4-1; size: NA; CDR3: CASSQGRGQANEKLFF; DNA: TGCGCCAGCAGCCAAGGAAGGGGACAGGCTAATGAAAAACTGTTTTTT
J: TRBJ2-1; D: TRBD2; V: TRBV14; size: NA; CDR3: CASSHGLVAQSSYNEQFF; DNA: TGTGCCAGCAGCCACGGACTAGTGGCCCAAAGCTCCTACAATGAGCAGTTCTTC
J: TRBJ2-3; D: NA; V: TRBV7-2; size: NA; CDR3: CASSPMPTTDTQYF; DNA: TGTGCCAGCAGCCCAATGCCGACCACAGATACGCAGTATTTT
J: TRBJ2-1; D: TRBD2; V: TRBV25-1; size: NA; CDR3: CASSAPGLAGAGNEQFF; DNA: TGTGCCAGCAGTGCACCGGGACTAGCGGGAGCAGGCAATGAGCAGTTCTTC
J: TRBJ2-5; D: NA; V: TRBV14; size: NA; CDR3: CASSSTQETQYF; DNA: TGTGCCAGCAGCTCAACCCAGGAGACCCAGTACTTC
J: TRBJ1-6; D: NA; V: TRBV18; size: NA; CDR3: CASSPGQDNSPLHF; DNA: TGTGCCAGCTCACCCGGTCAAGATAATTCACCCCTCCACTTT
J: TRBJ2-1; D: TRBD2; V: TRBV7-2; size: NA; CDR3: CASSLLTSGRGEQFF; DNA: TGTGCCAGCAGCTTACTAACTAGCGGGAGGGGTGAGCAGTTCTTC
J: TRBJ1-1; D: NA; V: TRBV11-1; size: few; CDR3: CASSKDRSSTEAFF; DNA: TGTGCCAGCAGCAAGGACAGATCGAGCACTGAAGCTTTCTTT
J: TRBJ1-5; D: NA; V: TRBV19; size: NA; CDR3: CASSIQGHQPQHF; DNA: TGTGCCAGTAGTATCCAGGGGCATCAGCCCCAGCATTTT
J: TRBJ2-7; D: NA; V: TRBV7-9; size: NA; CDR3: CASTHDSYEQYF; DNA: TGTGCCAGCACCCATGACAGCTACGAGCAGTACTTC
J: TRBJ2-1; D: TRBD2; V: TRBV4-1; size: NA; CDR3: CASSQRLAGPLGEQFF; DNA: TGCGCCAGCAGCCAGCGTCTAGCGGGACCGTTGGGGGAGCAGTTCTTC
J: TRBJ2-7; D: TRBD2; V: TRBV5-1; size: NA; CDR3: CASSLDLAGGNEQYF; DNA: TGCGCCAGCAGCTTGGATCTAGCGGGGGGGAACGAGCAGTACTTC
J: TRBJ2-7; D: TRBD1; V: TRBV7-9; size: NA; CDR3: CASSLRGQGKDEQYF; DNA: TGTGCCAGCAGCTTACGAGGACAGGGGAAGGACGAGCAGTACTTC
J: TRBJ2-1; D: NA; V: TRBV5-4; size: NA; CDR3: CASSPGVYNEQFF; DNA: TGTGCCAGCAGCCCCGGGGTCTACAATGAGCAGTTCTTC
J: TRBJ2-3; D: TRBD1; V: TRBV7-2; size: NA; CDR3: CASSLRVGGRDTQYF; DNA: TGTGCCAGCAGCTTAAGGGTAGGGGGCAGAGATACGCAGTATTTT